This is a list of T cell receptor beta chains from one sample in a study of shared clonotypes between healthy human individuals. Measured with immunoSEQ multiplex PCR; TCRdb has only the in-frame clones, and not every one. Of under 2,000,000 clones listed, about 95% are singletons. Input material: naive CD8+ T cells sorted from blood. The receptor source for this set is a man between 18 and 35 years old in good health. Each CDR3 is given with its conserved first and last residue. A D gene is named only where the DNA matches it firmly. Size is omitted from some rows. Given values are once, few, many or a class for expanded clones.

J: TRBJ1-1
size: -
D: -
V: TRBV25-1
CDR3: CASSESPGFVTEAFF
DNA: TGTGCCAGCAGTGAATCCCCAGGGTTCGTCACTGAAGCTTTCTTT

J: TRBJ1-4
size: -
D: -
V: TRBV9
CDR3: CASSGGDREKLFF
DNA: TGTGCCAGCAGCGGCGGGGACCGCGAAAAACTGTTTTTT

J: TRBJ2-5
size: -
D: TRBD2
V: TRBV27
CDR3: CASSPSSGELVQETQYF
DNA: TGTGCCAGCAGTCCATCCAGCGGGGAGTTAGTACAAGAGACCCAGTACTTC

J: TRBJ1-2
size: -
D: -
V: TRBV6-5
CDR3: CASTISPGARAGYTF
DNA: TGTGCCAGCACCATTTCCCCCGGGGCCCGGGCCGGCTACACCTTC

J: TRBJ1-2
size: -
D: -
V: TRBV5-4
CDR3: CASSELPGQGYTF
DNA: TGTGCCAGCAGTGAATTACCTGGTCAGGGCTACACCTTC

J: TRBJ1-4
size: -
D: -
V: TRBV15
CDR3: CATSRDLSLGEKLFF
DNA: TGTGCCACCAGCAGAGATCTATCCCTGGGTGAAAAACTGTTTTTT

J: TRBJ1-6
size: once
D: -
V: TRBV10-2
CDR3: CASSEPGLTLNSPLHF
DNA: TGCGCCAGCAGTGAGCCAGGACTTACCCTTAATTCACCCCTCCACTTT

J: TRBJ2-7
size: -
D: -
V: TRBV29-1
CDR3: CSVEGRQPYEQYF
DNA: TGCAGCGTTGAGGGGCGGCAGCCCTACGAGCAGTACTTC

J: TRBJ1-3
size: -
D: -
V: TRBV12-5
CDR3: CAPPGSRSGNTIYF
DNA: TGTGCTCCCCCCGGGTCCCGCTCTGGAAACACCATATATTTT

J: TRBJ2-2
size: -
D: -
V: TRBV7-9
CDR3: CATVPSLEKNTGELFF
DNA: TGTGCCACGGTACCCAGTCTAGAGAAGAACACCGGGGAGCTGTTTTTT

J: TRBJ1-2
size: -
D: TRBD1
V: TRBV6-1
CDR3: CASSEVWAGGFLNYGYTF
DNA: TGTGCCAGCAGTGAAGTATGGGCAGGGGGATTCCTAAACTATGGCTACACCTTC

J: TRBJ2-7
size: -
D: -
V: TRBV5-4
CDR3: CASSDGHLPYEQYF
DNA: TGTGCCAGCAGCGACGGACACCTCCCGTACGAGCAGTACTTC

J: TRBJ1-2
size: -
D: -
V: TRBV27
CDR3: CASTGGGMGYTF
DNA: TGTGCCAGCACGGGAGGGGGTATGGGCTACACCTTC

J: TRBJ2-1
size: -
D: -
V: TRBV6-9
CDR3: CASPRAGWICNEQFF
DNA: TGTGCCAGCCCCCGGGCAGGGTGGATATGCAATGAGCAGTTCTTC

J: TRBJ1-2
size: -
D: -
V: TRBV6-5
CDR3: CASSYSIGGGYTF
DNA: TGTGCCAGCAGTTACTCGATCGGTGGTGGCTACACCTTC

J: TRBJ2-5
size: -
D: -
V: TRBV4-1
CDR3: CASSQEGVKETQYF
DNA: TGCGCCAGCAGCCAAGAAGGGGTCAAAGAGACCCAGTACTTC

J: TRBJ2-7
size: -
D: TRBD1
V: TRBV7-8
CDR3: CASSLPSAGGYDYEQYF
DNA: TGTGCCAGCAGCTTACCTTCGGCAGGGGGATATGACTACGAGCAGTACTTC

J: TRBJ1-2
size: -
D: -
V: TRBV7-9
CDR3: CASSLSSNYGYTF
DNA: TGTGCCAGCAGCTTAAGCAGCAACTATGGCTACACCTTC

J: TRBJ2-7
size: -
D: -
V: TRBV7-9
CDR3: CASSLDGVAYEQYF
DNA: TGTGCCAGCAGCTTAGACGGGGTAGCCTACGAGCAGTACTTC

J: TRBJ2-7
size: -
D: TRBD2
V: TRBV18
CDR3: CASSPEREGSYEQYF
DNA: TGTGCCAGCTCTCCCGAGCGGGAGGGCTCTTACGAGCAGTACTTC

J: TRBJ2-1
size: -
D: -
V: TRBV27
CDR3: CASSLLAGAPLNEQFF
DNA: TGTGCCAGCAGTTTACTGGCGGGGGCTCCCCTTAATGAGCAGTTCTTC

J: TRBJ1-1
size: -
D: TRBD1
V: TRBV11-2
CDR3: CASSLGTGMGGEAFF
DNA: TGTGCCAGCAGCTTGGGGACAGGGATGGGTGGTGAAGCTTTCTTT

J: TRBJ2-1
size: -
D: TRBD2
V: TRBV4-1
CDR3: CASSQDQRGGKNEQFF
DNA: TGCGCCAGCAGCCAAGACCAGCGGGGGGGAAAAAATGAGCAGTTCTTC

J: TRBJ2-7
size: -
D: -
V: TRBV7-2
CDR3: CASSLDGAQYEQYF
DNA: TGTGCCAGCAGCTTAGATGGGGCTCAGTACGAGCAGTACTTC

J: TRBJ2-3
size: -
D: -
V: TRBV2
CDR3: CASSEGVADSTDTQYF
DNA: TGTGCCAGCAGTGAAGGGGTGGCGGATAGCACAGATACGCAGTATTTT

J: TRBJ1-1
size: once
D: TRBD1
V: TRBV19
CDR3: CASIAGQGNIWTEAFF
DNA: TGTGCCAGTATTGCGGGACAGGGAAATATTTGGACTGAAGCTTTCTTT

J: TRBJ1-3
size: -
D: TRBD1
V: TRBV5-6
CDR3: CASSPGTGGWNTIYF
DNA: TGTGCCAGCAGCCCCGGGACAGGGGGCTGGAACACCATATATTTT

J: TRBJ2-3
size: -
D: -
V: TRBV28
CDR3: CASSYADTQYF
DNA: TGTGCCAGCAGTTATGCAGATACGCAGTATTTT

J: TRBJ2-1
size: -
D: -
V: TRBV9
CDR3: CASSVEWSYNEQFF
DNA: TGTGCCAGCAGCGTAGAGTGGTCCTACAATGAGCAGTTCTTC

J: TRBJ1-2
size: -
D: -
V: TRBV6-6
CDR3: CASSYPLERLDGYTF
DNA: TGTGCCAGCAGTTACCCTTTAGAACGACTCGACGGCTACACCTTC

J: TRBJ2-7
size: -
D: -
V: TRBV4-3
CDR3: CASSRVGEYEQYF
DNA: TGCGCCAGCAGCCGCGTGGGGGAGTACGAGCAGTACTTC

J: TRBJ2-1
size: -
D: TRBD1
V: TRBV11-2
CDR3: CASSWGLGQGEVEQFF
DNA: TGTGCCAGCAGCTGGGGCCTCGGACAGGGGGAGGTTGAGCAGTTCTTC

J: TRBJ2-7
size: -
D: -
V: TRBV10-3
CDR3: CAISAGDTYEQYF
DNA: TGTGCCATCAGTGCAGGGGATACCTACGAGCAGTACTTC

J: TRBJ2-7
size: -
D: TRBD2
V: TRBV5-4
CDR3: CASSLTSGGSNYEQYF
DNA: TGTGCCAGCAGCTTGACTAGCGGGGGGTCTAACTACGAGCAGTACTTC